Described below is a single T cell receptor (beta chain) sequence and its context. Its cognate antigen is unknown. This CDR3 has 12 residues. Germline loops: CDR1 MDHEN, CDR2 SYDVKM. V was shortened by 3 bases and J by 9 bases, with 9 bases between the two germline ends. The sample originates from a study of T cells in Graves' hyperthyroidism and ophthalmopathy. These patients, aged 18 to 65, had recently diagnosed hyperthyroidism lasting under 2 months. Study results and limitations: Ophthalmopathy prediction by the model preceded onset by a median approximately six months. Blood shared most expanded thyroid clonotypes above 0.001.

Regions amplified from RNA transcripts were the TCR beta CDR3 regions. The HTBI primer set drove a first-round RT-PCR of the TCR CDR3. TCRdb redid the calling of the multiplex PCR reads with MiXCR, one entry per CDR3 protein. This sample has roughly 740,000 distinct CDR3 sequences; around 15% occur once, and the top ten carry roughly 8%. This sequence joins TRBV28 and TRBJ2-1; D not resolved. The sequence was collected from a man aged 18-30 years with Graves' hyperthyroidism. The sequenced sample consisted of blood. For the CDR3, the DNA is TGTGCCAGCAGTTTTGAAGGTTCTGAGCAGTTCTTC. Translation gives CASSFEGSEQFF.